These 13 T cell receptor beta chains were all obtained from the same sample, sequenced in a study of CD8 T cells in ankylosing spondylitis. TCRdb recomputed calls from the 5' RACE reads with MiXCR, one row per CDR3 protein. The data hold roughly 140,000 distinct CDR3 sequences, with around 43% observed a single time. The specimen was synovial fluid, either unsorted or a sorted T cell fraction (not recorded which). The receptor source for this set is a male donor with ankylosing spondylitis.

The chain combines TRBV12-3 or TRBV12-4 with TRBJ2-4; TRBD1 or TRBD2 may be the D gene (5 bases each). Trimming stripped 2 bases from V and 8 bases from J, with 13 bases between. The CDR3 runs to 14 residues. The CDR3 nucleotides are TGTGCCAGCAGTTTATGGGGGATCTTATACATTCAGTACTTC. Its protein product is CASSLWGILYIQYF.

V usage is TRBV6-1 and J usage is TRBJ2-1; 13 nucleotides align to TRBD2. V was clipped by 3 bases and J by 7 bases; unmatched bases: 6. The CDR3 contains 16 residues. CDR1 MNHNS and CDR2 SASEGT come from the germline V gene. The CDR3 region is CASSEVPGLAGNEQFF. The CDR3 nucleotides are TGTGCCAGCAGTGAGGTCCCGGGACTAGCGGGAAATGAGCAGTTCTTC.

This sequence joins TRBV4-1 and TRBJ2-6; 7 positions agree with TRBD1. Germline CDR1 reads MGHRA; CDR2 reads YSYEKL. The CDR3 is 17 amino acids. Trimming removed 0 bases from V and 2 bases from J; junction bases left unmatched: 4. The CDR3 region is CASSQDNRGPGANVLTF. For the CDR3, the DNA is TGCGCCAGCAGCCAAGATAACAGGGGACCTGGGGCCAACGTCCTGACTTTC.

The rearrangement uses TRBV12-3 or TRBV12-4 and TRBJ2-1; 16 bases agree with TRBD2. V lost 4 bases to trimming and J lost 0 bases; unmatched junction nucleotides: 6. The CDR3 loop spans 19 amino acids. CDR3 region: CASSSPGTSGRASYNEQFF. CDR3 DNA sequence: TGTGCCAGCAGTTCCCCCGGGACTAGCGGGAGGGCCTCCTACAATGAGCAGTTCTTC.

The chain employs TRBV12-3 or TRBV12-4 and TRBJ1-2, with unresolved D. The CDR3 runs 15 residues. V was cut by 5 bases and J by 3 bases, with 16 bases left in between. CDR3 region: CASSVRASWHYGYTF. CDR3 DNA: TGTGCCAGCAGTGTTCGGGCCTCCTGGCACTATGGCTACACCTTC.

The sample holds a few counts of this clonotype. The chain joins TRBV6-5 to TRBJ2-6; D not certain. The CDR3 is 16 amino acids. The germline V gene has CDR1 MNHEY and CDR2 SVGAGI. The V end lost 1 base, the J end lost 2 bases, and 9 bases lay between the germline ends. The DNA for the CDR3 is TGTGCCAGCAGTTACTTAGTGCACCCTGGGGCCAACGTCCTGACTTTC. It codes for CASSYLVHPGANVLTF.

The sample holds a few counts of this clonotype. The V call is TRBV11-2, the J call TRBJ2-7; TRBD2 matches 9 bases. This CDR3 region has 18 residues. With 5 bases clipped from V and 1 base from J, the junction kept 15 bases outside the gene matches. In germline, CDR1 is SGHAT, CDR2 FQNNGV. CDR3 in DNA: TGTGCCAGCAGCGACAACGGGGTGGGCGCGGGAGGGTCCTACGAGCAGTACTTC. Its translation: CASSDNGVGAGGSYEQYF.

This clonotype has just a few counts. The chain joins TRBV10-3 to TRBJ1-2; no definite D call. Trimming removed 4 bases at V and 4 bases at J, with 13 bases between. Germline V gene data show CDR1 as ENHRY and CDR2 as SYGVKD. The CDR3 length is 14 residues. The CDR3: CAISGQEPIYGYTF. The CDR3 DNA follows: TGTGCCATCAGTGGCCAGGAGCCAATCTATGGCTACACCTTC.

This clonotype was picked up a small number of times. J is TRBJ1-2 and V is TRBV12-3 or TRBV12-4, with D perhaps TRBD1 (6 bases). Trimming removed 5 bases from V and 4 bases from J, with 11 bases in between. The CDR3 has 13 amino acids. The CDR3 loop reads CASSRGGPYGYTF. CDR3 nucleotides: TGTGCCAGCAGTCGGGGGGGGCCCTATGGCTACACCTTC.

V usage is TRBV29-1 and J usage is TRBJ1-2; D is unclear. The CDR3 has 13 amino acids. Germline V gene lookup returns CDR1 SQVTM and CDR2 ANQGSEA. Deletions cut 0 bases from V and 12 bases from J, with 17 bases between. The CDR3 sequence is CSVEDGKGLINTF. The CDR3 nucleotides are TGCAGCGTTGAAGATGGAAAAGGGTTGATAAACACCTTC. Using reference TRBV29-1 and TRBJ1-2 for the parts outside the CDR3, the full variable domain is SAVISQKPSRDICQRGTSLTIQCQVDSQVTMMFWYRQQPGQSLTLIATANQGSEATYESGFVIDKFPISRPNLTFSTLTVSNMSPEDSSIYLCSVEDGKGLINTFGSGTRLTVV.

The rearrangement uses TRBV28 and TRBJ2-3, with 11 bases identical to TRBD2. The CDR3 is 19 residues long. CDR1 MDHEN and CDR2 SYDVKM come from the germline V gene. Trimming removed 6 bases from V and 0 bases from J; junction bases left unmatched: 14. The DNA of the CDR3 is TGTGCCAGCAGCCTCGGCCGCGGGACTAGCGGAACTAGCACAGATACGCAGTATTTT. This translates into CASSLGRGTSGTSTDTQYF.

The J gene is TRBJ1-5, the V gene TRBV20-1, with D unclear. The V end lost 4 bases, the J end lost 0 bases, and 13 bases lay between the germline ends. In germline, CDR1 is DFQATT, CDR2 SNEGSKA (reference sequence). CDR3 length: 15 residues. CDR3 region: CSATPSPGSNQPQHF. In DNA, the CDR3 is TGCAGTGCTACCCCCAGCCCAGGTAGCAATCAGCCCCAGCATTTT.

This clonotype was detected a few times. The rearrangement uses TRBV28 and TRBJ2-1; possible D gene TRBD2, 5 bases. Trimming took off 4 bases at V and 4 bases at J, with 23 bases between the two ends. The CDR3 spans 18 residues. Germline CDR1 MDHEN, CDR2 SYDVKM. The CDR3, as DNA: TGTGCCAGCAGTTCAAGGGAGACTCCCCGAAACCGATACAATGAGCAGTTCTTC. It translates to CASSSRETPRNRYNEQFF.